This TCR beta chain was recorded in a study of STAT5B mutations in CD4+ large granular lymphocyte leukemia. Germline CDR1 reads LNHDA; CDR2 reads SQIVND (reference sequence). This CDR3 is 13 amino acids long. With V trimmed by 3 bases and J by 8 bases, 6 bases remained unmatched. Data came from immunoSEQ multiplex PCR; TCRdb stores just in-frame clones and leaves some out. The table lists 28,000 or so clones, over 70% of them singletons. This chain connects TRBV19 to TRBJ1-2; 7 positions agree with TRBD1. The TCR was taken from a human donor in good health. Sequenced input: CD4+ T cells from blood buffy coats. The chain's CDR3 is CASSITTGKGYTF. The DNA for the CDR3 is TGTGCCAGTAGTATTACGACAGGGAAAGGCTACACCTTC.